The present T cell receptor beta chain was sequenced within a study of shared clonotypes between healthy human individuals. This clone was recorded once. One end of the junction fails to match germline, which may point to a read error. Germline V gives CDR1 SSHAT, CDR2 FNYEAQ (reference sequence). The CDR3 is 17 amino acids. Data came from immunoSEQ multiplex PCR; TCRdb stores just in-frame clones and leaves some out. The sample has roughly 1,100,000 clones, around 76% seen once; the top ten hold 1.4% to 1.5%. Material: memory CD4+ T cells sorted from blood. The sample's subset: CD45RA-negative fraction. The clonotype originates from a man aged 18-30 years in good health. The J gene is TRBJ1-1, the V gene TRBV7-7; D gene unclear. CDR3: CASSLALSWDGSAEAFF. CDR3 coding DNA: TGTGCTAGCAGCTTAGCATTATCGTGGGATGGATCGGCTGAAGCTTTCTTT.